This TCR beta chain was sequenced during a study of blood T cell repertoires in COVID-19. Study-wide background: Samples taken during acute and convalescent COVID-19 were collected in the United States, Italy and Spain. From T cells, B-cell-depleted T cells, or PBMCs came the material, which was cDNA or gDNA.

Produced via immunoSEQ multiplex PCR; TCRdb's table is partial and in-frame only. The table lists about 210,000 clones, around four fifths of them singletons, with roughly a tenth in the top ten. There are 14 residues in the CDR3. Germline CDR1 and CDR2: SGHTS and YDEGEE. Trimming pared 3 bases from V and 4 bases from J, leaving 14 bases between. The source is a woman of 80 years or more with COVID-19, enrolled during active disease. The specimen was peripheral blood. This chain uses TRBV5-8 with TRBJ2-7, with a possible D match to TRBD1 (6 bases). The CDR3 bases are TGTGCCAGCAGCTCTCCCCGGGACAAATACGAGCAGTACTTC. It translates to CASSSPRDKYEQYF.